This T cell receptor (beta chain) was captured by sequencing in a study of blood T cell repertoires in COVID-19. Study summary: Samples taken during acute and convalescent COVID-19 were collected in the United States, Italy and Spain.

Measured with immunoSEQ multiplex PCR; TCRdb has only the in-frame clones, and not every one. Found here are about 250,000 clones, roughly 88% of them singletons; the top ten hold 5% to 6.5%. The germline gives CDR1 LGHDT, CDR2 YNNKEL (reference sequence). This CDR3 comprises 18 residues. V lost 0 bases and J 7 bases, leaving 22 bases between the germline ends. In its sample, this clone was seen a few times. One Seattle source followed patients from active infection through their disease course. Material: peripheral blood. The gene calls are TRBV3-1 (or the pseudogene TRBV3-2) and TRBJ1-5; possible D gene TRBD1, 6 bases. The clonotype was recovered from a woman in her 30s with COVID-19, enrolled during active disease. Written as DNA, the CDR3 is TGTGCCAGCAGCCAAGATTTGCGGGGGACATTTGGCAGCCAGCCCCAGCATTTT. Its translation is CASSQDLRGTFGSQPQHF.